Included here is one TCR beta chain sequence, with context. What it recognizes is unknown. The V segment lost 4 bases and the J segment 0 bases; nucleotides outside the gene matches: 12. Germline V gene lookup returns CDR1 SGHDT and CDR2 YYEEEE. CDR3 length: 17 residues. This sample was included in a study of OX40 agonist ivuxolimab in advanced cancers. Study background: Of the participants, approximately 44% had some prior anti-PD-1, anti-PD-L1 or anti-CTLA-4 therapy, which was allowed.

Measured with immunoSEQ multiplex PCR; TCRdb has only the in-frame clones, and not every one. The sample carries roughly 140,000 clones, 85% to 95% recorded once. Whole-study results and caveats: The mean number of expanded clones was higher in CD8+ T cells than in CD4+.

The rearrangement links TRBV5-6 to TRBJ1-2; 7 bases match TRBD1. This clonotype was obtained from an adult with an advanced solid tumor such as melanoma, head and neck, liver or kidney cancer. The source material was CD4+ or CD8+ T cells sorted from blood, sampled in a trial of the OX40 agonist ivuxolimab. For the CDR3, the DNA is TGTGCCAGCAGCCTGTTAAGGACAGGACTTCCTAACTATGGCTACACCTTC. It yields the protein CASSLLRTGLPNYGYTF.